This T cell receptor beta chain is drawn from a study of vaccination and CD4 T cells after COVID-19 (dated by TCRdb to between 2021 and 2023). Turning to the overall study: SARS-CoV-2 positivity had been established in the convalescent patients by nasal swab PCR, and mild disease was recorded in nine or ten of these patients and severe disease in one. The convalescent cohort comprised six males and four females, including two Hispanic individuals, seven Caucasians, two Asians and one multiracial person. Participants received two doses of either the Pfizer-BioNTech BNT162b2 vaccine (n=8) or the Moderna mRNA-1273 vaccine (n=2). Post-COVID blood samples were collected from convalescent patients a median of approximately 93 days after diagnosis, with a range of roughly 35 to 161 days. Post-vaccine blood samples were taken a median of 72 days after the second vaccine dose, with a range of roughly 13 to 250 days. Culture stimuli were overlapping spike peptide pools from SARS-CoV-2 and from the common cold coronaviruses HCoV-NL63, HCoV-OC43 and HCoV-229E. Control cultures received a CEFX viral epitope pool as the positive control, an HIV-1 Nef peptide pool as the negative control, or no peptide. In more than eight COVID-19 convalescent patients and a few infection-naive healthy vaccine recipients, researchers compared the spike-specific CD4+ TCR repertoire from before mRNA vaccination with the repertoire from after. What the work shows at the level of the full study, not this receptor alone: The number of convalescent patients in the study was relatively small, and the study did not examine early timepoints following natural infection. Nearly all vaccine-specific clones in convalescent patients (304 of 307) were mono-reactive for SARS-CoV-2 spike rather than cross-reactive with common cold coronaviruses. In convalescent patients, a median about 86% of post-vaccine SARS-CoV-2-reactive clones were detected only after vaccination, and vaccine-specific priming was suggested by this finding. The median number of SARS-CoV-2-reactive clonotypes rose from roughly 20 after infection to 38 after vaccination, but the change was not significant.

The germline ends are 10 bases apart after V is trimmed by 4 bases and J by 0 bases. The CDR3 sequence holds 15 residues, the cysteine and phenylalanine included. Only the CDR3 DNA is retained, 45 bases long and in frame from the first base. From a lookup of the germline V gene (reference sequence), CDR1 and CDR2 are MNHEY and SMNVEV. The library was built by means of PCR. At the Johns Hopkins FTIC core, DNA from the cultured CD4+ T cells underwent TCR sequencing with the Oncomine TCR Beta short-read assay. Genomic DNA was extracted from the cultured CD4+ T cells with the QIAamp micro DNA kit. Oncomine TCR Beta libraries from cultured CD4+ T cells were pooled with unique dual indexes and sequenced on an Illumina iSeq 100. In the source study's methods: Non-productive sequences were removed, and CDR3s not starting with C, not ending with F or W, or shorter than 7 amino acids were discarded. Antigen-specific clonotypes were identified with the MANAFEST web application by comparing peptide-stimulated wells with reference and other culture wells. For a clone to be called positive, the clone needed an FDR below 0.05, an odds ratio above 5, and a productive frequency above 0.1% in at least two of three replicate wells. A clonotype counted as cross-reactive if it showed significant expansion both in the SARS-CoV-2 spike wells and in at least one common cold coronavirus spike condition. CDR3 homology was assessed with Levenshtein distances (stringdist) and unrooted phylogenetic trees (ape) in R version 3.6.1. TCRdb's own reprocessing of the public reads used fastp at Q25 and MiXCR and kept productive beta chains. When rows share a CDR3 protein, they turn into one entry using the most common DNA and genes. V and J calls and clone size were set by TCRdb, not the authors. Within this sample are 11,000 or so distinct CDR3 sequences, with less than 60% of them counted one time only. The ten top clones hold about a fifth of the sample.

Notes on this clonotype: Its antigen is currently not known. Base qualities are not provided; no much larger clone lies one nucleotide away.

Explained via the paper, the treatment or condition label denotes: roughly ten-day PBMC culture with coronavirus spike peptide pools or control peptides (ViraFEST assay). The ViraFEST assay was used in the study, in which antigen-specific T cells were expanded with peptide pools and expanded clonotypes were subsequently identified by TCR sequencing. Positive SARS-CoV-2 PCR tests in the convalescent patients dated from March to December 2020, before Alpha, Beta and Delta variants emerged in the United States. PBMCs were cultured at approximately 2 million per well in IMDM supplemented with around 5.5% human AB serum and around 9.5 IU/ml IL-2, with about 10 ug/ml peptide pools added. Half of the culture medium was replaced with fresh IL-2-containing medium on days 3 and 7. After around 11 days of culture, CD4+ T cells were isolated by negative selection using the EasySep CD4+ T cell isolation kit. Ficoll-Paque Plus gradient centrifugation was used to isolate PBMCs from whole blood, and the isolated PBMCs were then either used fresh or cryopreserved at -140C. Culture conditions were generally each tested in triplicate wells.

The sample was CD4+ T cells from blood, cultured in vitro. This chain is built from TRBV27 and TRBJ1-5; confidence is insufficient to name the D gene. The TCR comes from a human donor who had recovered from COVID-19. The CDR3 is CASSSSGDSNQPQHF. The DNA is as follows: TGTGCCAGCAGTTCAAGCGGGGATAGCAATCAGCCCCAGCATTTT.